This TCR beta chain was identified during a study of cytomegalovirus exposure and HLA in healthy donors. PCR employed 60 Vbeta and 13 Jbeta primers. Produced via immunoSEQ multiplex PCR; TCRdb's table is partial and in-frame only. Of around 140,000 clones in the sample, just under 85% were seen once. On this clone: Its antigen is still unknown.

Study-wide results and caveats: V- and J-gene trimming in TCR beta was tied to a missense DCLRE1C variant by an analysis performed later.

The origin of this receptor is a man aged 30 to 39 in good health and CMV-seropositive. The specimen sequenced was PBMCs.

For the CDR3, the DNA is TGTGCCAGCAGCCAGGCGCCGGGGGGCCCTTACGAGCAGTACTTC. Protein product: CASSQAPGGPYEQYF. The chain couples TRBV11-2 to TRBJ2-7; TRBD2 is a possible D gene (7 bases). Germline values: CDR1 SGHAT, CDR2 FQNNGV. V lost 5 bases to trimming and J lost 4 bases, with 18 bases between them. The CDR3 runs 15 residues.